These T cell receptor beta chains were read from a single sample in a study of blood T cell repertoires in COVID-19. Clones were read by immunoSEQ multiplex PCR, and TCRdb kept only the in-frame ones, dropping some. The sample records around 180,000 clones, roughly four fifths being singletons. Sequencing was performed on PBMCs or T cells enriched from blood (not recorded which). The receptors were gathered from a man in his fifties who had recovered from COVID-19. The CDR3 runs from the conserved cysteine through the conserved F or W. The D gene is left open where the match is weak.

D: -; V: TRBV11-2; CDR3: CASSEYHGGGLYGYTF
D: TRBD1; V: TRBV9; CDR3: CASSANDRGSYFYGYTF
D: TRBD2; V: TRBV27; CDR3: CASSLGEGDTQYF
D: TRBD1; V: TRBV24-1; CDR3: CATRGQANTGELFF
D: -; V: TRBV9; CDR3: CASSAQGLNTEAFF
D: -; V: TRBV11-2; CDR3: CASSRRAGDFNEKLFF
D: TRBD1; V: TRBV18; CDR3: CASSSGDRGSTEAFF
D: -; V: TRBV3-1/TRBV3-2; CDR3: CASSPSRQSHQPQHF
D: TRBD1; V: TRBV19; CDR3: CASIQGGQLNTEAFF
D: -; V: TRBV5-1; CDR3: CASSLGDGSLREQYF
D: -; V: TRBV5-1; CDR3: CASSLGQNLANYGYTF
D: -; V: TRBV28; CDR3: CASRTDPQETQYF
D: -; V: TRBV5-4; CDR3: CASSLAQGNSPLHF
D: -; V: TRBV7-6; CDR3: CASSSYPVQGVYTEAFF
D: -; V: TRBV29-1; CDR3: CSVAGQLGNTIYF
D: -; V: TRBV15; CDR3: CATSRGQGNTDTQYF
D: -; V: TRBV2; CDR3: CASSEALVSSWVLF
D: TRBD1; V: TRBV2; CDR3: CAGRTGGETQYF
D: -; V: TRBV28; CDR3: CCVGGLGGNTIYF
D: TRBD2; V: TRBV5-1; CDR3: CASSLMAGGIQETQYF
D: -; V: TRBV7-9; CDR3: CASSLQVNTEAFF
D: -; V: TRBV6-5; CDR3: CASSYSGPQSNEKLFF
D: -; V: TRBV6-1; CDR3: CASSEDSSGANVLTF
D: -; V: TRBV7-2; CDR3: CASSLAGYSGTEAFF
D: TRBD2; V: TRBV5-1; CDR3: CASSLVPAGSTDTQYF
D: -; V: TRBV27; CDR3: CASSFQGSTDTQYF
D: TRBD2; V: TRBV27; CDR3: CASSLWASGGTGELFF
D: TRBD1; V: TRBV28; CDR3: CASSPRTGGNEKLFF
D: -; V: TRBV5-6; CDR3: CASSFWVGGYTF
D: TRBD2; V: TRBV11-2; CDR3: CASSRRTSGSSNTGELFF
D: TRBD1; V: TRBV20-1; CDR3: CSASPGTGYGYTF
D: TRBD1; V: TRBV4-3; CDR3: CASSQDPDRAGAFF
D: TRBD1; V: TRBV5-1; CDR3: CASSLEGTVNYGYTF
D: -; V: TRBV4-3; CDR3: CASSQDRGYGYTF
D: -; V: TRBV11-2; CDR3: CASSLNGRGNDYGYTF
D: -; V: TRBV5-1; CDR3: CASRPDLGGHSGNTIYF
D: -; V: TRBV7-2; CDR3: CASSPLGQSANYGYTF
D: TRBD1; V: TRBV3-1/TRBV3-2; CDR3: CASSPHRTGKNIQYF
D: -; V: TRBV18; CDR3: CASSPGDGYTF
D: -; V: TRBV27; CDR3: CASSPLSTSNQPQHF
D: TRBD2; V: TRBV28; CDR3: CASSPSSGGHTGELFF
D: -; V: TRBV5-4; CDR3: CASSPNSHTGELFF
D: -; V: TRBV18; CDR3: CASSPDAGTEAFF
D: -; V: TRBV30; CDR3: CAWRDDRSYEQYF
D: TRBD1; V: TRBV5-5; CDR3: CASSLRTGGEKLFF
D: TRBD2; V: TRBV14; CDR3: CASSQRTSLNTGELFF
D: TRBD1; V: TRBV19; CDR3: CASTLTGGNTEAFF
D: -; V: TRBV10-2; CDR3: CASSLDRDTSYEQYF
D: -; V: TRBV29-1; CDR3: CSGSGSLGNTIYF